The 7 T cell receptor beta chains below were found in one sample sequenced in a study of blood T cell repertoires in COVID-19 (dated by TCRdb to the early 2020s). Library construction relied on the immunoSEQ multiplex PCR assay. In its TCRdb copy, this immuneACCESS table keeps in-frame sequences only and misses some clones. Where compared with another copy, unresolved V genes explain less than half of these, and the others have no known cause. A total of over 200,000 clones appear in this sample, more than 75% of them only once. Approximately 5.9% of the sample goes to the ten largest clones. Material for sequencing was peripheral blood. These receptors came from a man older than 75 with acute or convalescent COVID-19.

The chain carries TRBV28 and TRBJ2-5; tentative D call: TRBD2 (6 bases). CDR3 size: 11 residues. Trimming pared 10 bases from V and 13 bases from J, leaving 19 bases between. The V gene's germline CDR1 is MDHEN and CDR2 SYDVKM. CDR3 DNA: TGTGCCACGGGGGTGCCTCGGGCTTGGTACTTC. Protein sequence: CATGVPRAWYF.

CDR3 in DNA: TGTGCCAGTAGTGACGGGACAGGGCGTGTCCCCCTCCACTTT. Protein product: CASSDGTGRVPLHF. This chain connects TRBV19 to TRBJ1-6; 9 nucleotides line up with TRBD1. The CDR3 length is 14 residues. The germline gives CDR1 LNHDA, CDR2 SQIVND (reference sequence). Trimming cost V 5 bases and J 13 bases; bases outside gene matches: 9.

V is TRBV29-1 and J is TRBJ2-7, with 8 bases that match TRBD2. V lost 6 bases, J lost 3 bases, and 4 bases stayed unmatched. Germline V gene sequence: CDR1 SQVTM, CDR2 ANQGSEA. CDR3 length: 12 amino acids. CDR3 sequence reads: CSVKRESYEQYF. The CDR3 nucleotides are TGCAGCGTGAAGCGGGAGAGCTACGAGCAGTACTTC.

CDR3 bases: TGTGCCAGCACCCCCCGGCCGGGATCCTACAATGAGCAGTTCTTC. Encoded protein: CASTPRPGSYNEQFF. V and J are TRBV7-8 and TRBJ2-1; tentative D call: TRBD2 (5 bases). The CDR3 extends over 15 amino acids. V shed 7 bases and J shed 1 base, with 14 bases lying between them. CDR1 SGHVS and CDR2 FQNEAQ come from the germline V gene. Combining the CDR3 with reference TRBV7-8 and TRBJ2-1 gives the whole variable domain GAGVSQSPRYKVAKRGQDVALRCDPISGHVSLFWYQQALGQGPEFLTYFQNEAQLDKSGLPSDRFFAERPEGSVSTLKIQRTQQEDSAVYLCASTPRPGSYNEQFFGPGTRLTVL.

The chain links TRBV24-1 to TRBJ1-5; TRBD1 matches 7 bases. V shed 4 bases, J shed 4 bases, and the junction held 3 bases outside the gene matches. This CDR3 region has 14 residues. Looked up from germline, CDR1 is KGHDR and CDR2 is SFDVKD. The CDR3 DNA reads TGTGCCACCAGTGAGACAGGGTTTAATCAGCCCCAGCATTTT. This encodes CATSETGFNQPQHF.

This rearrangement joins TRBV5-1 to TRBJ2-6; the match to TRBD2 covers 8 bases. Germline values: CDR1 SGHRS, CDR2 YFSETQ. The CDR3 extends over 17 amino acids. J lost 0 bases, V lost 6 bases, and 8 bases had no gene match. In DNA, the CDR3 is TGCGCCAGCACCCTGGGGGGGACTAGCTCTGGGGCCAACGTCCTGACTTTC. Translation: CASTLGGTSSGANVLTF. Full variable domain (missing parts from reference TRBV5-1 and TRBJ2-6): KAGVTQTPRYLIKTRGQQVTLSCSPISGHRSVSWYQQTPGQGLQFLFEYFSETQRNKGNFPGRFSGRQFSNSRSEMNVSTLELGDSALYLCASTLGGTSSGANVLTFGAGSRLTVL.

The rearrangement links TRBV9 to TRBJ2-3; D unresolved. This CDR3 is built from 14 residues. Per the germline V gene, CDR1 is SGDLS and CDR2 is YYNGEE. Trimming cost V 0 bases and J 1 base, with 6 bases left between them. CDR3 loop: CASSVAPRTDTQYF. CDR3 bases: TGTGCCAGCAGCGTAGCTCCCCGCACAGATACGCAGTATTTT.